The source of this T cell receptor (beta chain) is a study of T cells in Graves' hyperthyroidism and ophthalmopathy. Exclusion of a patient resulted from uncontrolled infection, other autoimmune disease, pregnancy or lactation. Together with thyroid ultrasound, orbital computed tomography, serum thyroxine and TRAb, clinical symptoms were used for diagnoses. This clonotype was counted a single time. A much larger clone lies one base from this, so it may be a read error. The CDR3 totals 12 residues. The germline CDR1 and CDR2 sequences are SNHLY and FYNNEI. From RNA transcripts, TCR beta CDR3 regions were amplified. The HTBI primer set was used in a first-round RT-PCR of the TCR CDR3. TCRdb analysed the multiplex PCR reads with MiXCR anew, one entry per CDR3 protein. The table has under 350,000 distinct CDR3 sequences, about 20% seen once.

The clonotype originates from a woman aged 50 to 65 with Graves' hyperthyroidism. The rearrangement uses TRBV2 and TRBJ2-3; D possibly corresponds to TRBD2 (5 bases). Sequencing input: blood. CDR3: CASSASTDTLYF. Written as DNA, the CDR3 is TGTGCCAGCAGTGCTAGCACAGATACGCTGTATTTT.